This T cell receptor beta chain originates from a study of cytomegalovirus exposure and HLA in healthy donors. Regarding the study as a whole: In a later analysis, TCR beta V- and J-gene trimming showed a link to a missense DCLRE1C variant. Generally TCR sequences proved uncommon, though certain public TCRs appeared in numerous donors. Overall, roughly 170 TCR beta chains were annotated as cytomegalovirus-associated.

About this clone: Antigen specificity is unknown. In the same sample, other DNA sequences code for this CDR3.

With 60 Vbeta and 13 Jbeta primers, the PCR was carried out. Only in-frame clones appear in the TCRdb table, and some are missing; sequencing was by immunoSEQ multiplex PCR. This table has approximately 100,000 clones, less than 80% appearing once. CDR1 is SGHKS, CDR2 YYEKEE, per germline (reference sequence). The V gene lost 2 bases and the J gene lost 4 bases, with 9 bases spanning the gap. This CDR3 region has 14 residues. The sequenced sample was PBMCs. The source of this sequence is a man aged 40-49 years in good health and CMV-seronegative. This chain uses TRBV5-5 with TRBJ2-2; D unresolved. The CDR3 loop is CASSFNVGTGELFF. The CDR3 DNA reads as TGTGCCAGCAGCTTTAATGTCGGCACCGGGGAGCTGTTTTTT.